This TCR beta chain derives from a study of blood T cells in healthy people across ages. Study results and limitations: The study found more naive CD4+ cells and higher diversity in long-lived than aged donors.

This clonotype was detected once. Its antigen remains unknown. The CDR3 runs to 13 residues. Germline loops: CDR1 SQVTM, CDR2 ANQGSEA. V was shortened by 6 bases and J by 0 bases, with 12 bases between the two germline ends. The use of a sample-barcoded 5' primer and a J-beta primer mix characterized a second PCR of about 7 to 12 cycles. All samples yielded 3 million or more CDR3-containing paired-end reads. Each CDR3 protein gets one entry after TCRdb re-called the 5' RACE reads with MiXCR. The sample has 500,000 to 550,000 distinct CDR3 sequences; approximately 25% are singletons. This same sample was also taken into another study, of T cells of mothers and their children. This second report adds: In cDNA synthesis, all of the extracted RNA was used at roughly 1.5 ug per 15 ul. Versus unrelated pairs, overlap was slightly higher in related mother-child pairs, without reaching significance.

The clonotype comes from a boy younger than 18 in good health. Input material: blood. This chain uses TRBV29-1 with TRBJ2-7, with a tentative D call TRBD2 (6 bases). The CDR3 loop reads CSVEYGGSYEQYF. CDR3 DNA sequence: TGCAGCGTCGAGTACGGGGGCTCCTACGAGCAGTACTTC.